The rows below give T cell receptor beta chains drawn from one sample of a study of a mutant IDH1 vaccine in newly diagnosed glioma. Only in-frame clones appear in the TCRdb table, and some are missing; sequencing was by immunoSEQ multiplex PCR. The data show approximately 70,000 clones, with more than 65% seen just once and roughly 8.2% held by the top ten. The sequencing used PBMCs, collected from a glioma patient treated with radiotherapy, temozolomide or both. These receptors originate from a man aged 50-60 years with glioma. CDR3s include the opening cysteine and the closing phenylalanine or tryptophan. D genes are given only for firm matches. Size is stated for part of the rows, as once, few or many counts, or as a class when the clone is expanded.

J | D | V | length | size | CDR3 | DNA
TRBJ2-7 | - | TRBV1 | 17 | - | CTSSQLPGLAGLHEQYF | TGCACCAGCAGCCAACTGCCTGGACTAGCTGGTTTGCACGAGCAGTACTTC
TRBJ1-1 | - | TRBV28 | 12 | few | CASSARGLFAFF | TGTGCCAGCAGCGCCCGCGGGTTGTTCGCTTTCTTT
TRBJ1-3 | TRBD1 | TRBV29-1 | 13 | - | CSVRTGSGNTIYF | TGCAGCGTGAGGACAGGGTCTGGAAACACCATATATTTT
TRBJ1-4 | - | TRBV30 | 14 | once | CAWSVQPTNEKLFF | TGTGCCTGGAGTGTCCAACCAACTAATGAAAAACTGTTTTTT
TRBJ1-2 | - | TRBV5-4 | 15 | - | CASTLGGSSNYGYTF | TGTGCCAGCACCTTGGGAGGGAGTTCGAACTATGGCTACACCTTC
TRBJ2-2 | - | TRBV7-2 | 17 | - | CASSPPEGFWSTGELFF | TGTGCCAGCAGCCCGCCAGAAGGGTTTTGGAGTACCGGGGAGCTGTTTTTT
TRBJ1-1 | - | TRBV10-2 | 14 | - | CASSAPGLNTEAFF | TGCGCCAGCAGTGCTCCCGGGTTGAACACTGAAGCTTTCTTT
TRBJ1-1 | - | TRBV9 | 12 | once | CASSVDGTEAFF | TGTGCCAGCAGCGTAGATGGCACTGAAGCTTTCTTT
TRBJ2-2 | TRBD1 | TRBV2 | 15 | once | CATSRGTGNTGELFF | TGTGCCACCTCGAGGGGGACAGGGAACACCGGGGAGCTGTTTTTT
TRBJ2-1 | - | TRBV7-2 | 15 | once | CASSPPGGGHNEQFF | TGTGCCAGCAGCCCCCCGGGTGGTGGCCACAATGAGCAGTTCTTC
TRBJ1-1 | TRBD1 | TRBV2 | 15 | few | CASSKGTGSNTEAFF | TGTGCCAGCAGTAAAGGGACAGGGAGCAACACTGAAGCTTTCTTT
TRBJ1-4 | - | TRBV20-1 | 11 | - | CSASSNEKLFF | TGCAGTGCTTCCAGCAATGAAAAACTGTTTTTT